The following is a T cell receptor beta chain sequence with its context. Its antigen is not known. It was with 60 Vbeta and 13 Jbeta primers that the PCR ran. Original methodology: Among the unique TCR beta chains that a later analysis counted, about 84 million in all, 10 million to 11 million were shared. The assay was immunoSEQ multiplex PCR, and TCRdb's table has in-frame clones only and misses some. The DNA was the basis for D and trimming; V, J and clone size are from that table. Counted here are over 150,000 clones, 80% occurring once; the ten biggest clones make up around 7%. The ends lost 6 bases at V and 7 bases at J; junction bases unmatched: 10. CDR3 length equals 15 residues. Germline-derived CDR1 and CDR2 are SNHLY and FYNNEI. The source of the sample is a study of cytomegalovirus exposure and HLA in healthy donors. On the study more broadly: Researchers previously reported finding about 110 million unique TCR beta sequences from roughly 170 million T cells. The study placed roughly four fifths of its approximately 430 genotyped donors in the Caucasian-associated ancestry cluster. Study findings and constraints: A later analysis linked a missense variant in DCLRE1C to the trimming of TCR beta V and J genes.

Sequenced: PBMCs. The receptor comes from a man in his thirties or forties in good health and CMV-seropositive. The chain links TRBV2 to TRBJ2-5; 11 bases match TRBD2. This chain's CDR3 is CASRTGLAVRGTQYF. CDR3 sequence (DNA): TGTGCCAGCAGAACGGGACTAGCGGTCCGTGGGACCCAGTACTTC.